The clone carrying this T cell receptor beta chain was counted only a few times. Its antigen is as yet unknown. V was cut by 0 bases and J by 5 bases, with 16 bases left in between. Germline-derived CDR1 and CDR2 are LGHNT and FRNRAP. This CDR3 is 16 amino acids long. The record originates from a study of CD8+ T cells in alopecia areata. After isolation, RNA underwent reverse transcription to generate cDNA as the sequencing template. The protocol was immunoSEQ multiplex PCR, while the TCRdb copy is restricted to in-frame clones and leaves out a portion. The profile shows some 130,000 clones, 54% of them singletons. Findings of the study overall: Only one nonresponder was present, which leaves the link between baseline CD8+ expansion and response uncertain. Especially in alopecia totalis/universalis, lesional scalp showed greater clonality than normal scalp did.

Noted treatment: oral pan-JAK inhibitor, 5-10 mg twice daily. The chain is built from TRBV12-5 and TRBJ2-5, with D unresolved. The source of this sequence is a human donor with alopecia areata. The sample here was CD8+ T cells sorted from blood, taken at week 4, from a patient treated with tofacitinib. In DNA, the CDR3 is TGTGCTAGTGGTTTGGTACGAATAGGGTTGTTGGAGACCCAGTACTTC. This encodes CASGLVRIGLLETQYF.